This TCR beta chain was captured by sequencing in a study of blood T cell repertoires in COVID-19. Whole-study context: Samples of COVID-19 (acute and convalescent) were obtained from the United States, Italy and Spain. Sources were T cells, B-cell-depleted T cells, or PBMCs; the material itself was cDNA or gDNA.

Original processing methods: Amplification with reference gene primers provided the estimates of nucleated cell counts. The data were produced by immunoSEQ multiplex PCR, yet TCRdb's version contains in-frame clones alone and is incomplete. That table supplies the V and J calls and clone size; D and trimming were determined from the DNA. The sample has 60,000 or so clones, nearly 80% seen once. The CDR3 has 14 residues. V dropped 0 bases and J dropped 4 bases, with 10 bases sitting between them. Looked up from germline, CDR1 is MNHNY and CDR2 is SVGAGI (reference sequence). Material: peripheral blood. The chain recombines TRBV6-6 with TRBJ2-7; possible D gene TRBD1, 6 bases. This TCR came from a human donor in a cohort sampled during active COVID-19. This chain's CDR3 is CASSYSGGGYEQYF. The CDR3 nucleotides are TGTGCCAGCAGTTACTCAGGGGGTGGTTACGAGCAGTACTTC.